Presented here are 22 T cell receptor beta chains from one specimen sequenced in a study of shared T cell receptors in the human thymus. Method: immunoSEQ multiplex PCR; TCRdb's copy keeps in-frame clones and lacks some. The data hold about 380,000 clones, with more than 85% observed a single time. Sequencing used thymocytes. These receptors came from a human donor.

This clone was observed a single time. The chain carries TRBV5-6 and TRBJ2-1; 10 positions match TRBD2. Germline V gene sequence: CDR1 SGHDT, CDR2 YYEEEE. Trimming removed 3 bases from V and 5 bases from J; junction bases left unmatched: 14. The CDR3 is 18 residues long. The CDR3 DNA sequence: TGTGCCAGCAGCTCTAGCGGGAGAGGGATGGAACGGAACAATGAGCAGTTCTTC. It is translated as CASSSSGRGMERNNEQFF.

The chain couples TRBV11-3 to TRBJ2-1; D is unclear. The germline V and J ends were trimmed by 0 bases and 0 bases, with 18 bases remaining between them. The CDR3 is made up of 19 amino acids. Germline V CDR1 and CDR2: SGHNT, YENEEA. The CDR3 nucleotides read TGTGCCAGCAGCTTAGAAGCGTCCCTAGACGGATACTCCTACAATGAGCAGTTCTTC. Translating gives CASSLEASLDGYSYNEQFF.

The V call is TRBV28, the J call TRBJ2-1; a possible D gene is TRBD2 (6 bases). CDR1 and CDR2 from the germline V gene are MDHEN and SYDVKM. This CDR3 region has 15 residues. V gave up 4 bases and J gave up 8 bases, with 18 bases separating them. CDR3 bases: TGTGCCAGCAGTTCCCACGCTAGCGTGCCCTATGAGCAGTTCTTC. As protein: CASSSHASVPYEQFF.

The chain combines TRBV5-1 with TRBJ1-1; 10 bases are a match to TRBD1. The junction had 12 bases not matched to a gene; V was cut back by 4 bases and J by 6 bases. The CDR3 length is 16 residues. From germline, CDR1 is SGHRS and CDR2 YFSETQ. The CDR3 DNA sequence: TGCGCCAGCAGCACACCCGACAGGGGGCCCCATCCTGAAGCTTTCTTT. Translated: CASSTPDRGPHPEAFF.

The chain has TRBV11-2 and TRBJ2-3; 14 bases align to TRBD2. Germline trimming cut 4 bases from V and 3 bases from J; bases unmatched to any gene: 3. CDR1 and CDR2 from the germline V gene are SGHAT and FQNNGV. The CDR3 runs 16 residues. In nucleotides, the CDR3 is TGTGCCAGCAGCTACTGGACTAGCGGGAGGACAGATACGCAGTATTTT. Residues: CASSYWTSGRTDTQYF.

The chain carries TRBV28 and TRBJ2-7; unclear D gene. V gave up 3 bases and J gave up 2 bases, with 14 bases separating them. The germline V gene has CDR1 MDHEN and CDR2 SYDVKM. This CDR3 has 15 amino acids. The CDR3 coding sequence is TGTGCCAGCAGTTTTTCGAAGGCAGGCGCCTACGAGCAGTACTTC. This gives the protein CASSFSKAGAYEQYF.

The chain carries TRBV5-1 and TRBJ2-1; D perhaps matches TRBD2 (6 bases). Germline CDR1 is SGHRS and CDR2 is YFSETQ. This CDR3 is 15 amino acids long. The V end was cut by 5 bases, the J end by 0 bases, with 12 bases between. CDR3 in amino acids: CASRLPSDSYNEQFF. CDR3 DNA: TGCGCCAGCAGACTACCTAGCGACTCCTACAATGAGCAGTTCTTC.

This chain connects TRBV6-1 to TRBJ2-7; 8 nucleotides match TRBD1. The V and J ends lost 4 bases and 0 bases, in that order; junction bases with no gene match: 5. Germline V gene lookup returns CDR1 MNHNS and CDR2 SASEGT. The CDR3 covers 15 residues. CDR3 sequence: CASSGDRGISYEQYF. In DNA form, the CDR3 reads TGTGCCAGCAGTGGTGACAGGGGCATCTCCTACGAGCAGTACTTC.

The sample holds one count of this clone. This chain joins TRBV6-6 and TRBJ2-7; the match to TRBD1 covers 10 bases. Germline loops: CDR1 MNHNY, CDR2 SVGAGI (reference sequence). The CDR3 loop spans 14 amino acids. V lost 5 bases and J lost 4; bases outside the gene matches: 5. The CDR3: CASSTGQGGYEQYF. CDR3 sequence (DNA): TGTGCCAGCAGTACTGGACAGGGGGGATACGAGCAGTACTTC.

The chain combines TRBV10-3 with TRBJ2-2; 14 bases are shared with TRBD2. The length of the CDR3 is 17 residues. V lost 3 bases, J lost 4 bases, and 4 bases stayed unmatched. Germline CDR1 ENHRY, CDR2 SYGVKD. CDR3 sequence reads: CAISEGLAGGRTGELFF. CDR3 nucleotides: TGTGCCATCAGTGAAGGACTAGCGGGAGGCCGCACCGGGGAGCTGTTTTTT.

V is TRBV14 and J is TRBJ2-7; TRBD1 matches at 9 bases. CDR3 length: 15 residues. In germline, CDR1 is SGHDN, CDR2 FVKESK. The trim removed 3 bases at V and 4 bases at J, leaving 7 bases unmatched. The CDR3 reads CASSHTGGAGYEQYF. In DNA form, the CDR3 reads TGTGCCAGCAGCCATACAGGGGGCGCCGGATACGAGCAGTACTTC.

The J gene is TRBJ2-2, the V gene TRBV27, with TRBD2 identical over 7 bases. J was trimmed by 6 bases and V by 7 bases; bases with no gene match: 11. From germline, CDR1 is MNHEY and CDR2 SMNVEV (reference sequence). CDR3 length: 15 amino acids. CDR3 sequence: CASKEGGQVPGELFF. The CDR3 DNA reads TGTGCCAGCAAAGAGGGAGGGCAGGTCCCCGGGGAGCTGTTTTTT.

J is TRBJ2-1 and V is TRBV27, with TRBD1 as a possible D gene (5 bases). CDR3 length: 16 amino acids. Germline values: CDR1 MNHEY, CDR2 SMNVEV (reference sequence). Trimming cost V 1 base and J 4 bases, with 14 bases left between them. Written as DNA, the CDR3 is TGTGCCAGCAGTTTATGGGGCACCCGAGTTTACAATGAGCAGTTCTTC. This codes for CASSLWGTRVYNEQFF.

The V gene is TRBV6-1, the J gene TRBJ2-1; 8 bases agree with TRBD2. The CDR3 contains 16 residues. Germline CDR1 is MNHNS and CDR2 is SASEGT. V shed 0 bases and J 3 bases; nucleotides not matched to a gene: 4. The CDR3 coding sequence is TGTGCCAGCAGTGAAGCGCATGGGACTAGCTACAATGAGCAGTTCTTC. Its protein product is CASSEAHGTSYNEQFF.

The chain links TRBV28 to TRBJ1-4; TRBD1 matches 9 bases. The CDR3 contains 15 residues. The germline CDR1 and CDR2 sequences are MDHEN and SYDVKM. The junction had 6 bases not matched to a gene; V was cut back by 5 bases and J by 5 bases. The CDR3 coding sequence is TGTGCCAGCAGTCCCGGCGGGACAGGGAATGAAAAACTGTTTTTT. It codes for CASSPGGTGNEKLFF.

This chain uses TRBV21-1 with TRBJ2-7; the table names TRBD2, a call not compared with the DNA. TRBV21-1 is classified as a pseudogene. The CDR3 loop spans 15 amino acids. The CDR3 spells CASTERSGRFYEQYF. The CDR3 nucleotides read TGTGCCAGCACCGAGAGAAGCGGGAGATTTTACGAGCAGTACTTC.

This sequence joins TRBV7-6 and TRBJ2-1, with 11 bases aligning to TRBD2. The CDR3 consists of 19 residues. In germline, CDR1 is SGHVS, CDR2 FNYEAQ. V was clipped by 5 bases and J by 0 bases; unmatched bases: 12. CDR3 loop: CASSHPASGRTSSYNEQFF. The CDR3 DNA reads TGTGCCAGCAGCCACCCGGCTAGCGGGAGGACTAGCTCCTACAATGAGCAGTTCTTC.

The chain is built from TRBV6-1 and TRBJ2-3; 10 bases are shared with TRBD2. Germline lookup yields CDR1 MNHNS and CDR2 SASEGT. This CDR3 region has 16 residues. V gave up 4 bases and J gave up 1 base; unmatched junction bases: 5. CDR3: CASSGGTSECTDTQYF. For the CDR3, the DNA is TGTGCCAGCAGTGGGGGGACTAGCGAATGCACAGATACGCAGTATTTT.

V is TRBV4-3 and J is TRBJ1-1; unclear D gene. Deletions cut 0 bases from V and 1 base from J, with 3 bases between. The CDR3 consists of 13 residues. Germline-derived CDR1 and CDR2 are LGHNA and YSLEER. The CDR3 coding sequence is TGCGCCAGCAGCCAAGATTGGAACACTGAAGCTTTCTTT. Its translation is CASSQDWNTEAFF.

The chain is built from TRBV6-4 and TRBJ2-1, with 9 bases aligning to TRBD2. The V gene's germline CDR1 is MRHNA and CDR2 SNTAGT. This CDR3 has 21 amino acids. Trimming at V came to 0 bases and at J to 4 bases, leaving 19 bases not matched to a gene. The CDR3 sequence: CASSDSLKDGSGTSIYNEQFF. Here the CDR3 DNA reads TGTGCCAGCAGTGACTCGTTGAAGGATGGATCCGGGACTAGCATATACAATGAGCAGTTCTTC.

The V call is TRBV29-1, the J call TRBJ1-4; possible D gene TRBD1, 5 bases. V was trimmed by 5 bases and J by 0 bases, leaving 13 bases between them. The CDR3 has 15 residues. Germline CDR1 SQVTM, CDR2 ANQGSEA. The CDR3 nucleotides read TGCAGCGTTATAGCGAGGGGATCAACTAATGAAAAACTGTTTTTT. As protein: CSVIARGSTNEKLFF. The full variable domain, completed using reference TRBV29-1 and TRBJ1-4, is SAVISQKPSRDICQRGTSLTIQCQVDSQVTMMFWYRQQPGQSLTLIATANQGSEATYESGFVIDKFPISRPNLTFSTLTVSNMSPEDSSIYLCSVIARGSTNEKLFFGSGTQLSVL.

In the case of this clone: Within the sample, other DNA sequences also encode this same CDR3. The rearrangement uses TRBV2 and TRBJ2-1, with D possibly TRBD2 on 5 matching bases. The CDR3 covers 13 residues. The V gene lost 8 bases and the J gene lost 4 bases, with 12 bases spanning the gap. The germline CDR1 and CDR2 sequences are SNHLY and FYNNEI. DNA for the CDR3: TGTGCCAGCTCCCCGACGGGGTACAATGAGCAGTTCTTC. Translated, it gives CASSPTGYNEQFF.